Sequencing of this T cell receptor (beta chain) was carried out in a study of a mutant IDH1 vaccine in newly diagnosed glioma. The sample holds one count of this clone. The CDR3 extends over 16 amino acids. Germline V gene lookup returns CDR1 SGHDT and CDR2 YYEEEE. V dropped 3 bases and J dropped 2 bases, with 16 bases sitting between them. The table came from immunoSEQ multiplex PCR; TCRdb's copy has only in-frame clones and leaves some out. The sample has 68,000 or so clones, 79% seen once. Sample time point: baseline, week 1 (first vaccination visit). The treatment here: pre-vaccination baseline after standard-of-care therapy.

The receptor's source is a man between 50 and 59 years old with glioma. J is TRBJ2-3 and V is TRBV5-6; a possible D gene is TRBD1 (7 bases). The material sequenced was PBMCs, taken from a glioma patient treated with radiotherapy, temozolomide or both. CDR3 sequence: CASSSARGANTDTQYF. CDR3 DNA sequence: TGTGCCAGCAGCTCGGCCAGGGGGGCCAACACAGATACGCAGTATTTT.